This T cell receptor (beta chain) was profiled in a study of blood T cell repertoires in COVID-19. The overall study: Samples of COVID-19 (acute and convalescent) were obtained from the United States, Italy and Spain. T cells, B-cell-depleted T cells, or PBMCs supplied cDNA or gDNA.

V shed 2 bases and J shed 5 bases, with 11 bases lying between them. Germline lookup yields CDR1 GTSNPN and CDR2 SVGIG (reference sequence). The CDR3 runs 13 residues. Data came from immunoSEQ multiplex PCR; TCRdb stores just in-frame clones and leaves some out. The sample carries under 250,000 clones, 80% to 85% recorded once. The sequence was collected from a woman aged 25 to 45 who had recovered from COVID-19. The chain combines TRBV30 with TRBJ2-3, with a tentative D call TRBD1 (5 bases). The source material was peripheral blood. The CDR3: CAWSQGRKDTQYF. The DNA of the CDR3 is TGTGCCTGGAGTCAGGGTCGGAAAGATACGCAGTATTTT.